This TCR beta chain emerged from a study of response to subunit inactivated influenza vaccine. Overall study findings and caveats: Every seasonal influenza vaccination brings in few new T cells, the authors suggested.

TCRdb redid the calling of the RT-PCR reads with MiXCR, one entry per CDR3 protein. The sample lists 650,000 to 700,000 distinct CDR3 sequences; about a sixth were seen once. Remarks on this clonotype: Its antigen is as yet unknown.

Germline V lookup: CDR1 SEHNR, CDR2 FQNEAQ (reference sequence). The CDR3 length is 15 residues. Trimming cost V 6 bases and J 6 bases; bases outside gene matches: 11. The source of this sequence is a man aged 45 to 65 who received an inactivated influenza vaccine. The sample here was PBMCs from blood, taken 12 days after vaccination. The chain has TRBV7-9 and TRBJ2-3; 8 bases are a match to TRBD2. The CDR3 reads CASRRSGGEGDTQYF. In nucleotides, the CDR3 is TGTGCCAGCAGGAGAAGCGGGGGCGAGGGGGATACGCAGTATTTT.